This T cell receptor (beta chain) emerged from a study of vaccination and CD4 T cells after COVID-19. Notes on the study in general: Reactive clone data from convalescent patients indicated a median of approximately 90% appearing only post-vaccination.

For this clonotype: As yet, its antigen is unknown.

Regarding treatment: 10-day PBMC culture with coronavirus spike peptide pools or control peptides (ViraFEST assay). After expanding antigen-specific T cells with peptide pools, ViraFEST sequenced their TCRs. After being plated at over 1.5 million per well, PBMCs were cultured with about 9.1 IU/ml IL-2 and around 9.2 ug/ml peptide pools. Unmatched junction bases numbered 5, after V lost 6 bases and J lost 4 bases. The CDR3 is made up of 14 amino acids. The Oncomine TCR Beta short-read assay was applied to DNA of cultured CD4+ T cells. Cultures of CD4+ T cells served as the source for extracting genomic DNA. A single record per CDR3 protein comes from TCRdb applying MiXCR to the PCR reads. The sample consists of roughly 12,000 distinct CDR3 sequences, roughly 57% of them appearing once.

Sequencing used CD4+ T cells from blood, cultured in vitro, obtained before SARS-CoV-2 vaccination. The rearrangement joins TRBV12-3 or TRBV12-4 to TRBJ1-1, with TRBD1 identical over 10 bases. This receptor was obtained from a human donor who had recovered from COVID-19. DNA for the CDR3: TGTGCCAGCAGACGGACAGGGGGGATCACTGAAGCTTTCTTT. It is translated as CASRRTGGITEAFF.